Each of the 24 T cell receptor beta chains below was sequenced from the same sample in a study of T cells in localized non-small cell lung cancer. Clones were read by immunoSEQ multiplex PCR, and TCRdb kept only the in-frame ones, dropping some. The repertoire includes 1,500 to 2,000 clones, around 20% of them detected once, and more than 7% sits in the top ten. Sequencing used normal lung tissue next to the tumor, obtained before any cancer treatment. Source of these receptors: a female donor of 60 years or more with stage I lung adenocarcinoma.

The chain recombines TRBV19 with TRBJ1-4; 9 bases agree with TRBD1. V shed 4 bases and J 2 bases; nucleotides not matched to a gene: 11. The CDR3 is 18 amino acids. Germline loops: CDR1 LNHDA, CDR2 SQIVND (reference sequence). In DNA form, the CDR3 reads TGTGCCAGTAGTACCCGGGACAGGGAACGTGGCACTAATGAAAAACTGTTTTTT. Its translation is CASSTRDRERGTNEKLFF.

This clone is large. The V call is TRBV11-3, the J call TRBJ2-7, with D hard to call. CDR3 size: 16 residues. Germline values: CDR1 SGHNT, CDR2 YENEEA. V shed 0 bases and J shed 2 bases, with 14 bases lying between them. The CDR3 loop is CASSLEGSRAPYEQYF. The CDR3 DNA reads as TGTGCCAGCAGCTTAGAGGGTTCCCGGGCACCCTACGAGCAGTACTTC. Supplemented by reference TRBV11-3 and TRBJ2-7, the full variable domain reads EAGVVQSPRYKIIEKKQPVAFWCNPISGHNTLYWYLQNLGQGPELLIRYENEEAVDDSQLPKDRFSAERLKGVDSTLKIQPAELGDSAVYLCASSLEGSRAPYEQYFGPGTRLTVT.

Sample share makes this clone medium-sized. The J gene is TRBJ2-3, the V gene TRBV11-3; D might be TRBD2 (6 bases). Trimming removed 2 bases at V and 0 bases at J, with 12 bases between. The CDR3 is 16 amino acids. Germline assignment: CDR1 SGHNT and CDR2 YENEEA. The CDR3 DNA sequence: TGTGCCAGCAGCTTATTGGGCGGGGACAGCACAGATACGCAGTATTTT. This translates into CASSLLGGDSTDTQYF. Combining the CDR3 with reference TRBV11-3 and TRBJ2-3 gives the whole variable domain EAGVVQSPRYKIIEKKQPVAFWCNPISGHNTLYWYLQNLGQGPELLIRYENEEAVDDSQLPKDRFSAERLKGVDSTLKIQPAELGDSAVYLCASSLLGGDSTDTQYFGPGTRLTVL.

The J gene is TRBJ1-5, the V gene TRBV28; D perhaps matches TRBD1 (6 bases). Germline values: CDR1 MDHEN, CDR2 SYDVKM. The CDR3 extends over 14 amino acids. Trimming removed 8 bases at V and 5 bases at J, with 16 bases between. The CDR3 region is CASEPPSGDQPQHF. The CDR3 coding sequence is TGTGCCAGCGAGCCACCCTCAGGGGATCAGCCCCAGCATTTT.

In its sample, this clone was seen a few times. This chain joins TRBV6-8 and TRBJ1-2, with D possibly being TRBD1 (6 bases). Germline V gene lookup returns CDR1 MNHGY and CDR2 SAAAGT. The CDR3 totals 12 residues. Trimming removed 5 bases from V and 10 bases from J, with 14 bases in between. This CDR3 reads CASSATGLYYTF. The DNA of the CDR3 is TGTGCCAGCAGTGCTACAGGGTTGTACTACACCTTC.

The CDR3: CASSTGTSGSPDTQYF. CDR3 DNA: TGTGCCAGTAGTACCGGGACTAGCGGGAGTCCAGATACGCAGTATTTT. The rearrangement uses TRBV19 and TRBJ2-3; 14 bases align to TRBD2. Per germline, CDR1 LNHDA and CDR2 SQIVND (reference sequence). There are 16 residues in the CDR3. V lost 4 bases to trimming and J lost 4 bases; unmatched junction nucleotides: 4.

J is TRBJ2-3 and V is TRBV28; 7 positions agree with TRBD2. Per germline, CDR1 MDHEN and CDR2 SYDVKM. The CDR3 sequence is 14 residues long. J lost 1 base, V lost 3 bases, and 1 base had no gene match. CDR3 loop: CASSFLAGTDTQYF. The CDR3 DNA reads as TGTGCCAGCAGTTTTCTAGCGGGCACAGATACGCAGTATTTT.

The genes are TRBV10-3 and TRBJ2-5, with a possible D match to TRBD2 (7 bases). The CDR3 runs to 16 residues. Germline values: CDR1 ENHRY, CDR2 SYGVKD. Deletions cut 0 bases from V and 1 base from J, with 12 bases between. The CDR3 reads CAISESGGGAQETQYF. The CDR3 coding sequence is TGTGCCATCAGTGAGTCCGGTGGGGGGGCCCAAGAGACCCAGTACTTC.

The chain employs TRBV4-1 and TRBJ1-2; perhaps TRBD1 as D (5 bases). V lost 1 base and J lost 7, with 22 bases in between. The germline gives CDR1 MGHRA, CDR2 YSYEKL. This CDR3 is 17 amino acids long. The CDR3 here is CASSQGSPQVLSGGYTF. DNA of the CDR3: TGCGCCAGCAGCCAAGGAAGCCCACAGGTTTTATCAGGTGGCTACACCTTC.

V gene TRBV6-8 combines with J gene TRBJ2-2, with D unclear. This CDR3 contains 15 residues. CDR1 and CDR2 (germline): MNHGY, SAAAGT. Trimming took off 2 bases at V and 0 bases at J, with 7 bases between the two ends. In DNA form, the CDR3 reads TGTGCCAGCAGTTACCAGCCCGCGAACACCGGGGAGCTGTTTTTT. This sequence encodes CASSYQPANTGELFF.

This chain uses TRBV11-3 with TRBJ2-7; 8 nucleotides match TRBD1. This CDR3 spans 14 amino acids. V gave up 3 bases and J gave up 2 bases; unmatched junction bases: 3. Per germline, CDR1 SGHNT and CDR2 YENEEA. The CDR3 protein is CASSFWTGTYEQYF. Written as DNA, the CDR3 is TGTGCCAGCAGCTTCTGGACAGGGACCTACGAGCAGTACTTC.

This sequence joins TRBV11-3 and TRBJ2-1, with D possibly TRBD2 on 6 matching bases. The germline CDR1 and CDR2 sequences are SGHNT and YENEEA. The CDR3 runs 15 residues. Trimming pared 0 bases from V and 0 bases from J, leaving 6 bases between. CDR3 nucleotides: TGTGCCAGCAGCTTAGACGGGGGCTCCTACAATGAGCAGTTCTTC. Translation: CASSLDGGSYNEQFF.

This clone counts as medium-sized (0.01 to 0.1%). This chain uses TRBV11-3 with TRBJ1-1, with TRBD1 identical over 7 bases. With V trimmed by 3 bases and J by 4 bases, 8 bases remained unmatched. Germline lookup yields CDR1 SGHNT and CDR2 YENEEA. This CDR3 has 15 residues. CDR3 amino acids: CASSFTGVKITEAFF. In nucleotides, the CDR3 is TGTGCCAGCAGCTTCACAGGGGTCAAGATCACTGAAGCTTTCTTT.

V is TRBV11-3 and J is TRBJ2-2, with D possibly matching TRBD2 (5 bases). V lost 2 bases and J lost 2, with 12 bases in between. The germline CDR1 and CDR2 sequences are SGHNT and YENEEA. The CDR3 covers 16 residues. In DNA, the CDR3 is TGTGCCAGCAGCTTATTTACGGGGTACAACACCGGGGAGCTGTTTTTT. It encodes CASSLFTGYNTGELFF.

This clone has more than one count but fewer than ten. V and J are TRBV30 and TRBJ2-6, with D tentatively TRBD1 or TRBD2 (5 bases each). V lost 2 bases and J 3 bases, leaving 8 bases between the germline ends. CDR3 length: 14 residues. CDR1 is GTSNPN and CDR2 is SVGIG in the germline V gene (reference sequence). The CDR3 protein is CAWSMGVGANVLTF. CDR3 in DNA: TGTGCCTGGAGTATGGGGGTTGGGGCCAACGTCCTGACTTTC.

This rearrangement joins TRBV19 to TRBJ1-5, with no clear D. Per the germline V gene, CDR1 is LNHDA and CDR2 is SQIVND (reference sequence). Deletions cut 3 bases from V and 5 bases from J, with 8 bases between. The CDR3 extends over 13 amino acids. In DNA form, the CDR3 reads TGTGCCAGTAGTATGGGCCGAGATCAGCCCCAGCATTTT. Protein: CASSMGRDQPQHF.

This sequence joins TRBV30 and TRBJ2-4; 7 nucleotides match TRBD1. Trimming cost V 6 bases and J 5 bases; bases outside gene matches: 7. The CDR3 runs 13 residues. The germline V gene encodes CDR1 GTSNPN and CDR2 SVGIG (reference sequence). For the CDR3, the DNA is TGTGCCTGTGGCCGCCAGGGGGAAAACATTCAGTACTTC. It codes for CACGRQGENIQYF.

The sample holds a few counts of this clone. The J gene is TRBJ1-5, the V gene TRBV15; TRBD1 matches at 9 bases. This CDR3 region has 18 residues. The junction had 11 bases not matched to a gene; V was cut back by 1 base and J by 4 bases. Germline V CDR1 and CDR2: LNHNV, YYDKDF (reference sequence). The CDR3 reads CATSRGTGASSKNQPQHF. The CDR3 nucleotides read TGTGCCACCAGCAGAGGGACAGGGGCCTCCTCTAAAAATCAGCCCCAGCATTTT.

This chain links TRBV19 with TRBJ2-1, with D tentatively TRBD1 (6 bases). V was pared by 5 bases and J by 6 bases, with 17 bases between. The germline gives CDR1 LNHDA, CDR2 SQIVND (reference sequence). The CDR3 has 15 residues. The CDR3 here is CASSGWTVLGNEQFF. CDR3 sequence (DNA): TGTGCCAGTAGTGGGTGGACAGTTCTGGGCAATGAGCAGTTCTTC.

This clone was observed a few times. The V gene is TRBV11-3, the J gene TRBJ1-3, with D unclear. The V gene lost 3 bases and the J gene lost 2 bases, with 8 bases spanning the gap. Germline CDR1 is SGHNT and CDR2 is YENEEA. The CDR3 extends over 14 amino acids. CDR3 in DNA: TGTGCCAGCAGCTTTGGGCAGCCTGGAAACACCATATATTTT. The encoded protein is CASSFGQPGNTIYF.

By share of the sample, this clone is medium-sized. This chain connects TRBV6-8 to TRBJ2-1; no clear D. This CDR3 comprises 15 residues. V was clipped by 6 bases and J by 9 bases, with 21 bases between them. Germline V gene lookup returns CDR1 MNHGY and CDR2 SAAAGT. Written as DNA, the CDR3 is TGTGCCAGCAGATATGGGCGGTTTGGTTTTGGTGAGCAGTTCTTC. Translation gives CASRYGRFGFGEQFF.

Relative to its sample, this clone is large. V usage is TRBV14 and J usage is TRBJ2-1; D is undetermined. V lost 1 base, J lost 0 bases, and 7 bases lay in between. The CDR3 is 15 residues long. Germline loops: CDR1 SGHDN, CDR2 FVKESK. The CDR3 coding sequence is TGTGCCAGCAGCCAAGGGACGGCCTCCTACAATGAGCAGTTCTTC. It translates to CASSQGTASYNEQFF.

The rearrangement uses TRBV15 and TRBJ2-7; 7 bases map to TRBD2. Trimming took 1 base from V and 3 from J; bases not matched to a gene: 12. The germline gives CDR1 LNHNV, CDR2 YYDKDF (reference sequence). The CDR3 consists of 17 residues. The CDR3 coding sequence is TGTGCCACCAGCAGAGTGGTAGGGGCGGGAGAAAACTACGAGCAGTACTTC. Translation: CATSRVVGAGENYEQYF.

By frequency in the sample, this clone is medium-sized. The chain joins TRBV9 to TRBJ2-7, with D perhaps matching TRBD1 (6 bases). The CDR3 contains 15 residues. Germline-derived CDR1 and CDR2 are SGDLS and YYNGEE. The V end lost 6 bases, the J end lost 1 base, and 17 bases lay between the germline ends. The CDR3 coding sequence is TGTGCCAGCAAAAGAAACAGGGAAGGATCCTACGAGCAGTACTTC. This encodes CASKRNREGSYEQYF.